This is a list of T cell receptor beta chains from one sample in a study of PD-L1 blockade in urothelial cancer. Assay used: immunoSEQ multiplex PCR; TCRdb lists only in-frame clones, some missing. The sample yields more than 35,000 clones, around 80% seen once. The sequencing here drew on PBMCs, taken around atezolizumab (anti-PD-L1) treatment. These receptors all stem from a man between 65 and 85 years old with urothelial cancer. The CDR3 runs from the conserved cysteine through the conserved F or W. Each record gives: V gene, D gene, J gene, clone size, CDR3 DNA, CDR3 protein. A D gene is named only where the DNA matches it firmly. Expanded clones are given a class, and other clones once, few, many or no size at all.

>TRBV5-1|.|TRBJ2-5|.
TGCGCCAGCAGCCAGGGAGGAGCGGCGACCCAGTACTTC
CASSQGGAATQYF
>TRBV2|TRBD1|TRBJ2-7|.
TGTGCCAGCATTCAGGGGGATGTCGCCTACGAGCAGTACTTC
CASIQGDVAYEQYF
>TRBV6-1|.|TRBJ1-3|.
TGTGCCAGCAGTGCTCTACGAAACACCATATATTTT
CASSALRNTIYF
>TRBV27|TRBD2|TRBJ2-1|.
TGTGCCAGCATTAGGGGCGGGAGGGCCGGGAATGAGCAGTTCTTC
CASIRGGRAGNEQFF
>TRBV7-9|TRBD2|TRBJ2-3|.
TGTGCCAGCAGCGCCGGGGGGGACCGCACAGATACGCAGTATTTT
CASSAGGDRTDTQYF
>TRBV5-1|.|TRBJ2-7|.
TGCGCCAGCAGCTTGAGCACCTCCTACGAGCAGTACTTC
CASSLSTSYEQYF
>TRBV2|TRBD1|TRBJ1-5|.
TGTGCCAGCACCAACCGGGACAGGGGTAGGGTCAATCAGCCCCAGCATTTT
CASTNRDRGRVNQPQHF
>TRBV4-1|.|TRBJ2-7|.
TGCGCCAGCAGCCAAGATGGATCGGACGGGACCTACGAGCAGTACTTC
CASSQDGSDGTYEQYF
>TRBV13|TRBD1|TRBJ1-2|once
TGTGCCAGCAGCTACAACAGGGGGCGCGGCTATGGCTACACCTTC
CASSYNRGRGYGYTF
>TRBV5-5|.|TRBJ1-3|few
TGTGCCAGCAGCTTGGGGGTTACAGGGACCACTGGAAACACCATATATTTT
CASSLGVTGTTGNTIYF
>TRBV6-1|.|TRBJ1-1|.
TGTGCCAGCAGTGTTGTGGGGGGGCGAGTGAACACTGAAGCTTTCTTT
CASSVVGGRVNTEAFF
>TRBV19|.|TRBJ2-5|few
TGTGCCAGTAGTTCTCGGACGCCCAGTGGGGGGGAGACCCAGTACTTC
CASSSRTPSGGETQYF
>TRBV7-9|.|TRBJ2-1|.
TGTGCCAGCAGCTCAGCTTCTAGCGCCTCCTACAATGAGCAGTTCTTC
CASSSASSASYNEQFF
>TRBV7-9|.|TRBJ2-2|.
TGTGCCAGCACCCGTTGGATTGGAGAGAACACCGGGGAGCTGTTTTTT
CASTRWIGENTGELFF
>TRBV19|.|TRBJ2-5|.
TGTGCCTCTAAGGACGGACTTCGGGAGACCCAGTACTTC
CASKDGLRETQYF
>TRBV7-2|TRBD2|TRBJ2-4|.
TGTGCCAGCAGCTCCCGACTAGCGGGAGACATTCAGTACTTC
CASSSRLAGDIQYF
>TRBV4-3|TRBD1|TRBJ1-2|few
TGCGCCAGCAGCCAGATTATAGGACAGGGAATCTACGGCTACACCTTC
CASSQIIGQGIYGYTF
>TRBV2|.|TRBJ2-1|.
TGTGCCAGCAGCCGAAAGAGGGATGAGCAGTTCTTC
CASSRKRDEQFF
>TRBV27|TRBD2|TRBJ2-3|.
TGTGCCAGCAGTTTAGGCGGGGGGCATGGAGATACGCAGTATTTT
CASSLGGGHGDTQYF
>TRBV11-2|.|TRBJ1-5|.
TGTGCCAGCAGCCCCGGACAGAATAGCAATCAGCCCCAGCATTTT
CASSPGQNSNQPQHF
>TRBV5-4|.|TRBJ2-5|once
TGTGCCAGCAGCTTGGCGCAGGGCGCTACGCTAGGTGGAGAGACCCAGTACTTC
CASSLAQGATLGGETQYF
>TRBV7-9|TRBD2|TRBJ2-1|.
TGTGCCAGCAGCTTCCGTCAGACCCTAGCGGGAGGGGGGAATGAGCAGTTCTTC
CASSFRQTLAGGGNEQFF
>TRBV5-1|.|TRBJ2-2|.
TGCGCCAGCAGAACACAGGGAATCGGAAACGGGGAGCTGTTTTTT
CASRTQGIGNGELFF
>TRBV5-1|.|TRBJ2-1|.
TGCGCCAGCAGCTTGCCGGAAAGGACTACGGGGGAGCAGTTCTTC
CASSLPERTTGEQFF
>TRBV2|TRBD1|TRBJ1-1|few
TGTGCCAGCAGTTCTCTGGGGACAGAAGGAGCTTTCTTT
CASSSLGTEGAFF
>TRBV7-2|TRBD2|TRBJ2-2|once
TGTGCCAGCAGCCCCCGACTAGCGGGGGCCTCGAACACCGGGGAGCTGTTTTTT
CASSPRLAGASNTGELFF
>TRBV30|.|TRBJ1-1|.
TGTGCCCTCGGGGAGAACATGAACACTGAAGCTTTCTTT
CALGENMNTEAFF
>TRBV19|TRBD1|TRBJ1-5|few
TGTGCCAGTAGTAATCACAGGGGAAGCAATCAGCCCCAGCATTTT
CASSNHRGSNQPQHF
>TRBV25-1|TRBD1|TRBJ1-1|.
TGTGCCAGCAGTAAAACAGGGGGCGGCACTGAAGCTTTCTTT
CASSKTGGGTEAFF
>TRBV19|.|TRBJ2-2|few
TGTGCCAGTTCTAGCACAGCTACCGCCGGGGAGCTGTTTTTT
CASSSTATAGELFF
>TRBV19|TRBD1|TRBJ1-1|.
TGTGCCAGTACATCAGTAGGGGGACAGGGGAAGATTTCGCACACTGAAGCTTTCTTT
CASTSVGGQGKISHTEAFF
>TRBV7-9|.|TRBJ2-3|.
TGTGCCGGCCAGTTGTTGGCGGTCACAGATACGCAGTATTTT
CAGQLLAVTDTQYF
>TRBV2|TRBD2|TRBJ2-3|.
TGTGCCAGCAAATTCGGACTAGCGGGAGGTACAGATACGCAGTATTTT
CASKFGLAGGTDTQYF
>TRBV30|TRBD1|TRBJ1-1|.
TGTGCCTGGAGTCCGACAGGGGCTGAAGCTTTCTTT
CAWSPTGAEAFF
>TRBV28|.|TRBJ1-1|.
TGTGCCAGCAGTTTCAGGCCAGGGAACACTGAAGCTTTCTTT
CASSFRPGNTEAFF
>TRBV27|.|TRBJ2-1|.
TGTGCCAGCAGTTTCGCTAGCGACGAAAATGAGCAGTTCTTC
CASSFASDENEQFF
>TRBV4-3|.|TRBJ2-3|.
TGCGCCAGCAGCCAAGAATACGGGGGTGGCACAGATACGCAGTATTTT
CASSQEYGGGTDTQYF
>TRBV5-1|.|TRBJ1-1|.
TGCGCCAGCCAGGCATTAATGAACACTGAAGCTTTCTTT
CASQALMNTEAFF
>TRBV5-1|.|TRBJ2-1|.
TGCGCCAGCAGCGCCGGGACTGAAGGTTTCGATGAGCAGTTCTTC
CASSAGTEGFDEQFF
>TRBV14|TRBD2|TRBJ2-7|.
TGTGCCAGCAGCCAATGGCTAGCGGGAGTTGGAGGCGAGCAGTACTTC
CASSQWLAGVGGEQYF
>TRBV5-1|TRBD2|TRBJ2-1|.
TGCGCCAGCAGCTTGGCCAAGGGACTAGCGGGGGCGTACAATGAGCAGTTCTTC
CASSLAKGLAGAYNEQFF
>TRBV7-8|TRBD1|TRBJ2-2|.
TGTGCCAGCAGCAACCGGGACAGGGTCGACACCGGGGAGCTGTTTTTT
CASSNRDRVDTGELFF
>TRBV12-5|TRBD1|TRBJ1-1|.
TGTGCTAGTGGTTTGGGACAGGGCAACACTGAAGCTTTCTTT
CASGLGQGNTEAFF
>TRBV7-3|.|TRBJ2-1|.
TGTGCCAGCAGTCAAAGGGGGACCCCCCAGGGTAATGAGCAGTTCTTC
CASSQRGTPQGNEQFF
>TRBV7-9|TRBD1|TRBJ1-1|few
TGTGCCAGCAGCACCGGGACAGGGGCATCGGTCACTGAAGCTTTCTTT
CASSTGTGASVTEAFF
>TRBV5-1|.|TRBJ2-7|.
TGCGCCAGCAGCCCCGGGGGAGCCTACGAGCAGTACTTC
CASSPGGAYEQYF